This TCR beta chain derives from a study of blood T cell repertoires in COVID-19. For the study at large: Nucleic acid was either cDNA or gDNA, and it came from T cells, B-cell-depleted T cells, or PBMCs.

Sequencing used immunoSEQ multiplex PCR; TCRdb keeps in-frame clones, though not all of them. The sample records 350,000 to 450,000 clones, about 87% being singletons. The sample was peripheral blood. The TCR was taken from a woman aged 55-69 years with COVID-19, enrolled during active disease.

CDR3 coding DNA: TGTGCCAGCAGCCCCAGGCGGGGGGGGCAGATAAATGAGCAGTTCTTC. Protein: CASSPRRGGQINEQFF. The rearrangement joins TRBV7-9 to TRBJ2-1, with 9 nucleotides matching TRBD2. Germline lookup yields CDR1 SEHNR and CDR2 FQNEAQ (reference sequence). This CDR3 is built from 16 residues. Trimming at V came to 5 bases and at J to 7 bases, leaving 12 bases not matched to a gene.